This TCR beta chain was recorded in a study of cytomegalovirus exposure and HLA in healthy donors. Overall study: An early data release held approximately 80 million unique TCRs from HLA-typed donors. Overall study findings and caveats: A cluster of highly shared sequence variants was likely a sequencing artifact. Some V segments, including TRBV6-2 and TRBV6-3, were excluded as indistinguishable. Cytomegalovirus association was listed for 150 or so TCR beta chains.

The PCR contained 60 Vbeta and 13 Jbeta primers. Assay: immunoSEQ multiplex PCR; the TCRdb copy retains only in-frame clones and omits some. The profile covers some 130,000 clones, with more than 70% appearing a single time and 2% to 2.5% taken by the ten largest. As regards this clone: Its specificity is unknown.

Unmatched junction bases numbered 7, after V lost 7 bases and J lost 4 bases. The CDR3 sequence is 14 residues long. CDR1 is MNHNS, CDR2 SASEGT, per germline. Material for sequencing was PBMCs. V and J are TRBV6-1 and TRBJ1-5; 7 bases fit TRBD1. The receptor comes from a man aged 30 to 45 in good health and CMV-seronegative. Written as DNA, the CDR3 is TGTGCCAGCAACCCGACAGGGTCAAATCAGCCCCAGCATTTT. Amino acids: CASNPTGSNQPQHF.